This T cell receptor beta chain was recorded in a study of T-cell memory formation after mild COVID-19. Broader study findings: The CD4+ clones that contracted clustered mainly within CM and EM, and the CD8+ clones concentrated in EMRA. Clones shrinking between day 15 and 85 showed a balanced CD4/CD8 split, and those that grew later tilted toward CD4+.

This clonotype was recorded many times. As yet, its antigen is unknown. From germline, CDR1 is MNHEY and CDR2 SMNVEV (reference sequence). Trimming removed 6 bases at V and 6 bases at J, with 14 bases between. The CDR3 covers 13 residues. UMIs and sample barcodes were carried by the TCR alpha and TCR beta cDNA libraries that 5'RACE produced using constant-segment primers. In TCRdb, the 5' RACE reads were re-called with MiXCR into one record per CDR3 protein. The sample records approximately 150,000 distinct CDR3 sequences, 6% being singletons. This chain links TRBV27 with TRBJ1-2, with a weak D call TRBD1 (5 bases). The sequence derives from an adult woman who had mild COVID-19 (a few samples of this study predate the infection). Cell type and time point are not known. What was sequenced was PBMCs or a T cell subset sorted from them (not recorded which). In DNA form, the CDR3 reads TGTGCCAGCAGCCGGGAGGGGAACCATGGCTACACCTTC. Translation gives CASSREGNHGYTF.